This paragraph covers one T cell receptor (beta chain) sequence. Its antigen is unidentified. This table comes from immunoSEQ multiplex PCR, and its TCRdb copy is limited to in-frame clones, with some not included. The sample yields about 140,000 clones, over 75% seen once. The sample is drawn from a study of T cell responses to AZD1222 COVID-19 vaccine. General observations from the study: The donor cohort was predominantly white British with a female majority, and clonal diversity may have been underestimated. Nearly half of the spike-specific TCRs reportedly recognize variant regions that carry no mutations. CD4 TCRs covered the whole spike, strongest at regions 160-218 and 743-854.

The CDR3 runs to 16 residues. Germline values: CDR1 GTSNPN, CDR2 SVGIG (reference sequence). Trimming removed 5 bases at V and 0 bases at J, with 18 bases between. The sample here was peripheral blood, taken 28 days after the second dose of the MenACWY control vaccine. The genes are TRBV30 and TRBJ2-3; D gene uncertain. This sequence was found in an adult who received the MenACWY meningococcal vaccine as a control. The CDR3, as DNA: TGTGCCTGGGCTAAAGGGTTCAGTTCTAGCACAGATACGCAGTATTTT. Translation gives CAWAKGFSSSTDTQYF.